This T cell receptor beta chain was sequenced for a study of T cell changes during pregnancy in multiple sclerosis. This clone was counted a single time. The germline V and J ends were trimmed by 1 base and 3 bases, with 9 bases remaining between them. This CDR3 spans 15 amino acids. The germline gives CDR1 SNHLY, CDR2 FYNNEI. Some clones are missing from TCRdb's copy, which holds only in-frame ones; the method was immunoSEQ multiplex PCR. The sample lists 45,000 to 60,000 clones, 92% seen once, with about 0.21% in the top ten. This TCR derives from a female donor with multiple sclerosis, enrolled in a pregnancy study. The sequencing used CD4+ T cells from peripheral blood mononuclear cells, collected in the second trimester of pregnancy. The gene calls are TRBV2 and TRBJ2-2, with D possibly being TRBD2 (5 bases). CDR3: CASSEGQADTGELFF. For the CDR3, the DNA is TGTGCCAGCAGTGAAGGACAAGCGGACACCGGGGAGCTGTTTTTT.